The T cell receptor (beta chain) described here comes from a study of multiple sclerosis patients with progressive multifocal leukoencephalopathy. The survey-level immunoSEQ assay was used. Assay used: immunoSEQ multiplex PCR; TCRdb lists only in-frame clones, some missing. The sample has more than 20,000 clones; around 93% are singletons. Time point in this sample: around 12 months of natalizumab therapy. This clone is judged large. The V and J ends lost 2 bases and 0 bases respectively, with 12 bases between them. Germline CDR1 reads SGHDT; CDR2 reads YYEEEE. The CDR3 is 16 residues long. The sample here was PBMCs, taken from a patient treated with natalizumab. This chain connects TRBV5-6 to TRBJ1-5; no reliable D call. The receptor was derived from a man in his thirties or forties with multiple sclerosis. The CDR3 DNA follows: TGTGCCAGCAGCTTCGGCTCGACCTATAGCAATCAGCCCCAGCATTTT. This gives the protein CASSFGSTYSNQPQHF.